This T cell receptor (beta chain) was identified in a study of CD8 T cells in Susac syndrome. High-throughput TCR beta sequencing covered peripheral CD8+ and CD4+ T cells. Germline trimming cut 3 bases from V and 6 bases from J; bases unmatched to any gene: 5. The germline V gene encodes CDR1 SEHNR and CDR2 FQNEAQ (reference sequence). The CDR3 is 14 residues long. RNA totalling about 0.45 to 1 ug underwent reverse transcription with random hexamers. MiXCR, run by TCRdb on the immunoSEQ multiplex PCR reads, gives a single entry per CDR3 protein. Of about 120,000 distinct CDR3 sequences in the sample, about 95% were seen once.

This chain connects TRBV7-9 to TRBJ1-1; 9 bases fit TRBD1. The clonotype originates from a human donor with Susac syndrome. The sample consisted of CD8+ T cells from PBMCs. The CDR3 nucleotides read TGTGCCAGCAGCTTCCCGGACAGGGGACCTGAAGCTTTCTTT. This sequence encodes CASSFPDRGPEAFF.